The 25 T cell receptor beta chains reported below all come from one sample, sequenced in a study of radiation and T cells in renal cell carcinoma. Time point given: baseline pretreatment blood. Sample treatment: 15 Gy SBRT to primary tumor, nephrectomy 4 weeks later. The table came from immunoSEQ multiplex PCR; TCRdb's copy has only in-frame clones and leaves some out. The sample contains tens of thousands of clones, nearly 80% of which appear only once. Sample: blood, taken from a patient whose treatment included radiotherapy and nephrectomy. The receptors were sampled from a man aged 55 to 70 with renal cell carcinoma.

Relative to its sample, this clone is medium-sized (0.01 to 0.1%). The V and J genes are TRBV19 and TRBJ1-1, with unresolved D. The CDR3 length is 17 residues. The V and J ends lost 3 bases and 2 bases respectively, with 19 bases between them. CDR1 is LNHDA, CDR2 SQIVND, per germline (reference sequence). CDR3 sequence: CASSILGFGGKNTEAFF. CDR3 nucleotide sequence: TGTGCCAGTAGTATTTTAGGGTTTGGAGGGAAAAACACTGAAGCTTTCTTT.

The CDR3 coding sequence is TGTGCCAGCAGTGGGACAGGGACTGAAGCTTTCTTT. This sequence encodes CASSGTGTEAFF. The V gene is TRBV6-5, the J gene TRBJ1-1, with TRBD1 matching over 9 bases. The CDR3 length is 12 residues. CDR1 is MNHEY, CDR2 SVGAGI, per germline. Germline trimming cut 5 bases from V and 5 bases from J; bases unmatched to any gene: 0.

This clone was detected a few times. The CDR3 is CAISEPGPGTEAFF. The CDR3 nucleotides are TGTGCCATCAGTGAACCAGGGCCGGGGACTGAAGCTTTCTTT. This sequence joins TRBV10-3 and TRBJ1-1, with D possibly TRBD1 on 5 matching bases. V lost 3 bases and J lost 5, with 13 bases in between. The CDR3 extends over 14 amino acids. Germline lookup yields CDR1 ENHRY and CDR2 SYGVKD.

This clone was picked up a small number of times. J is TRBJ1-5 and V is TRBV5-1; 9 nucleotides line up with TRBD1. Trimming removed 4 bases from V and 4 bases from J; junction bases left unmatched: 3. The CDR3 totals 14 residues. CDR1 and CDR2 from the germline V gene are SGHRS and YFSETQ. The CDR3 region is CASSPTGGNQPQHF. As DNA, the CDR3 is TGCGCCAGCAGCCCGACAGGGGGTAATCAGCCCCAGCATTTT.

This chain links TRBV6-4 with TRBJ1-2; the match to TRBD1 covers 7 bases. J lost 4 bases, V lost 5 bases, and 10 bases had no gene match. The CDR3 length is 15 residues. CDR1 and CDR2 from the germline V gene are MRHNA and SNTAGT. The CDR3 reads CASSPRQGEAYGYTF. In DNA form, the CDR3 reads TGTGCCAGCAGTCCAAGACAGGGTGAGGCCTATGGCTACACCTTC.

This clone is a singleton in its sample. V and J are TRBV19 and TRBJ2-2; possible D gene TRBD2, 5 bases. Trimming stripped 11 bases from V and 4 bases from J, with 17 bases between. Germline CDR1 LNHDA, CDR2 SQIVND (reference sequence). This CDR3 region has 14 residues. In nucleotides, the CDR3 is TGTGCCGGCCGTCCTGGGAGCGGCACCGGGGAGCTGTTTTTT. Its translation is CAGRPGSGTGELFF.

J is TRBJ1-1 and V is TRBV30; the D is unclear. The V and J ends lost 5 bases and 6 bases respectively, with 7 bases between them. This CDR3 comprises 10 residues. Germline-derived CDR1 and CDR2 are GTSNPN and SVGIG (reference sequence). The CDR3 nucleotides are TGTGCCTGGGGTCCTCCTGAAGCTTTCTTT. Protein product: CAWGPPEAFF. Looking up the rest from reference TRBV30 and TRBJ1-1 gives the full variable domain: SQTIHQWPATLVQPVGSPLSLECTVEGTSNPNLYWYRQAAGRGLQLLFYSVGIGQISSEVPQNLSASRPQDRQFILSSKKLLLSDSGFYLCAWGPPEAFFGQGTRLTVV.

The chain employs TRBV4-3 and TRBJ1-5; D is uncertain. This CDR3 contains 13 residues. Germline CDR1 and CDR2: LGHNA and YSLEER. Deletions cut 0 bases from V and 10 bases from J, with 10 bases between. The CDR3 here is CASSQDSRLPQHF. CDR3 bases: TGCGCCAGCAGCCAAGACTCGAGGCTCCCCCAGCATTTT.

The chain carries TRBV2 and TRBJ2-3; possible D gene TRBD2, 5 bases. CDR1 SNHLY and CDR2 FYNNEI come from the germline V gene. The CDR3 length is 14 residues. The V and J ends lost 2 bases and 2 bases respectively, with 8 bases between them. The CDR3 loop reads CASSEQTTTDTQYF. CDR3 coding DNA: TGTGCCAGCAGTGAACAGACTACCACAGATACGCAGTATTTT.

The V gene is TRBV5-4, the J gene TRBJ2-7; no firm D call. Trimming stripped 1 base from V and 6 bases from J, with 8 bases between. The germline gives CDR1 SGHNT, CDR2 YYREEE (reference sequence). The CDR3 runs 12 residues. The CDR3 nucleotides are TGTGCCAGCAGCTTGTGGCCACTCGAGCAGTACTTC. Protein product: CASSLWPLEQYF.

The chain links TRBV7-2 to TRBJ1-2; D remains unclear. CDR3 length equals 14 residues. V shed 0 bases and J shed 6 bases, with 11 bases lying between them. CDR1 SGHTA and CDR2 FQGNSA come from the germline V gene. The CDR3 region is CASSLASSRDGYTF. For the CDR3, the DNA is TGTGCCAGCAGCTTAGCCTCCAGCCGGGATGGCTACACCTTC.

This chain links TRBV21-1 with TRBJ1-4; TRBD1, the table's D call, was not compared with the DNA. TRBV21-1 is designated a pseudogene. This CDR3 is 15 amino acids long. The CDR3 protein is CASSTRQGAQEKLFF. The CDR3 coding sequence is TGTGCCAGCAGCACCAGACAGGGGGCCCAAGAAAAACTGTTTTTT.

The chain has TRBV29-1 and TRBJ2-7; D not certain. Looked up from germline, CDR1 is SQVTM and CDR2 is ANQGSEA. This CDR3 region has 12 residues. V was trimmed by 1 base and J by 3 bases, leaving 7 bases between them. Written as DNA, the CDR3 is TGCAGCGTTGAAGGACTCGGCTACGAGCAGTACTTC. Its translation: CSVEGLGYEQYF.

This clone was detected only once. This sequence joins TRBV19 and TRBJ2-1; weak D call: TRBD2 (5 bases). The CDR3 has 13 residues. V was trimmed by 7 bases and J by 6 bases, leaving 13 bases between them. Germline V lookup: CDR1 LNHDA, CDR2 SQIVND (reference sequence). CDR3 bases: TGTGCCAGTAATCTTAGGGAGTCCAATGAGCAGTTCTTC. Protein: CASNLRESNEQFF. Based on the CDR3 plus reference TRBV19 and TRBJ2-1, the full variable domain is DGGITQSPKYLFRKEGQNVTLSCEQNLNHDAMYWYRQDPGQGLRLIYYSQIVNDFQKGDIAEGYSVSREKKESFPLTVTSAQKNPTAFYLCASNLRESNEQFFGPGTRLTVL.

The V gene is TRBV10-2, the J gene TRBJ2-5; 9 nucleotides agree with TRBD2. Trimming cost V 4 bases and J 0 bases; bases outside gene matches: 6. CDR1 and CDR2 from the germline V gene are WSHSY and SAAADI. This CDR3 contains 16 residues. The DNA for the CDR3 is TGCGCCAGCAGTGTTCCTAGCGGGACCAACCAAGAGACCCAGTACTTC. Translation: CASSVPSGTNQETQYF.

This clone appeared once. CDR3 in DNA: TGTGCCAGCAGCGATAGCGGGAGGGCCCCCTACGAGCAGTACTTC. Encoded protein: CASSDSGRAPYEQYF. This chain connects TRBV6-1 to TRBJ2-7, with 11 bases aligning to TRBD2. The CDR3 runs to 15 residues. V lost 6 bases to trimming and J lost 2 bases; unmatched junction nucleotides: 6. Germline V gives CDR1 MNHNS, CDR2 SASEGT.

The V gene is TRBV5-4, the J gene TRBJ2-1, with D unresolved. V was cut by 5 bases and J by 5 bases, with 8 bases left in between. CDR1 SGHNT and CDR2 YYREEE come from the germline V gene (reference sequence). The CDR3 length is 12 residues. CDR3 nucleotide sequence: TGTGCCAGCAGAATTAGCAACAATGAGCAGTTCTTC. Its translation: CASRISNNEQFF.

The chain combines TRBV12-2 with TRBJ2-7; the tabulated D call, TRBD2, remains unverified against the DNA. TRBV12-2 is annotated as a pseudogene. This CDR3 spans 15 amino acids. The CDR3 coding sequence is TGTGCAAGTCGCTTAGGGCGGGACTATGGGGGAGAGCAGTACTTC. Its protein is CASRLGRDYGGEQYF.

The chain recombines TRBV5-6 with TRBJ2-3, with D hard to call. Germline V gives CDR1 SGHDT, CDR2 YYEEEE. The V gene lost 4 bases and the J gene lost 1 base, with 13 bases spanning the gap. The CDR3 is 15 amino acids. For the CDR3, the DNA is TGTGCCAGCAGCGCCACTACGCAAGGCACAGATACGCAGTATTTT. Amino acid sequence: CASSATTQGTDTQYF.

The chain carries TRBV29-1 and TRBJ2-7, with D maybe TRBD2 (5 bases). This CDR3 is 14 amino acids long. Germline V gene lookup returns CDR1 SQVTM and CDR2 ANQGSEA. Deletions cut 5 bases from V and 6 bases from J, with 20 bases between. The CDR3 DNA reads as TGCAGCGTTAGGAGGTTAGAAGTAATCAGCGAGCAGTACTTC. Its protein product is CSVRRLEVISEQYF.

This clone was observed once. CDR3 nucleotide sequence: TGTGCCAGCAGCCTGGATTTTACTGAAGCTTTCTTT. Its translation: CASSLDFTEAFF. The chain carries TRBV7-9 and TRBJ1-1, with D unresolved. Germline lookup yields CDR1 SEHNR and CDR2 FQNEAQ (reference sequence). The CDR3 sequence is 12 residues long. Trimming shortened V by 5 bases and J by 5 bases, and 9 bases separated the two germline ends. The full variable domain, rest sourced from reference TRBV7-9 and TRBJ1-1, is DTGVSQNPRHKITKRGQNVTFRCDPISEHNRLYWYRQTLGQGPEFLTYFQNEAQLEKSRLLSDRFSAERPKGSFSTLEIQRTEQGDSAMYLCASSLDFTEAFFGQGTRLTVV.

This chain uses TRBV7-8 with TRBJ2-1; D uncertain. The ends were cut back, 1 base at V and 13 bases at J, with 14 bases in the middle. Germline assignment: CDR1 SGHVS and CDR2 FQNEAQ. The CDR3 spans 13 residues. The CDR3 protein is CASSLEGPRQQFF. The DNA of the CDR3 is TGTGCCAGCAGCTTAGAGGGCCCCAGGCAACAGTTCTTC. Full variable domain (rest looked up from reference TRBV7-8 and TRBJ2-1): GAGVSQSPRYKVAKRGQDVALRCDPISGHVSLFWYQQALGQGPEFLTYFQNEAQLDKSGLPSDRFFAERPEGSVSTLKIQRTQQEDSAVYLCASSLEGPRQQFFGPGTRLTVL.

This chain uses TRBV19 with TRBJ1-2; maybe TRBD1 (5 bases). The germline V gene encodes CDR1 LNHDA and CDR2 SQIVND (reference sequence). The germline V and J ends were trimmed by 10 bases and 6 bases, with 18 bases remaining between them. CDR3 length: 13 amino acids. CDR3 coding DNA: TGTGCCACCCGTGGGGGGAACACGGATGGCTACACCTTC. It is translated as CATRGGNTDGYTF.

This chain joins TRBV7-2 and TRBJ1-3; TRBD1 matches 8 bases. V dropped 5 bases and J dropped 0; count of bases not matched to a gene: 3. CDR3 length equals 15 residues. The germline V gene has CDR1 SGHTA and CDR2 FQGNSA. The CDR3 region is CASSPGQASGNTIYF. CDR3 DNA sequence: TGTGCCAGCAGCCCGGGACAGGCCTCTGGAAACACCATATATTTT.

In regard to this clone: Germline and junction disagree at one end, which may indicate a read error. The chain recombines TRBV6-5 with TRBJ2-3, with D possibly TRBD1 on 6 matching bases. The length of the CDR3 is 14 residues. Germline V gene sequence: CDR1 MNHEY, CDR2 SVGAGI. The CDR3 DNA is TGTGCCATCAGTTTGACAGGACGCACAGATACGCAGTATTTT. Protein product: CAISLTGRTDTQYF.